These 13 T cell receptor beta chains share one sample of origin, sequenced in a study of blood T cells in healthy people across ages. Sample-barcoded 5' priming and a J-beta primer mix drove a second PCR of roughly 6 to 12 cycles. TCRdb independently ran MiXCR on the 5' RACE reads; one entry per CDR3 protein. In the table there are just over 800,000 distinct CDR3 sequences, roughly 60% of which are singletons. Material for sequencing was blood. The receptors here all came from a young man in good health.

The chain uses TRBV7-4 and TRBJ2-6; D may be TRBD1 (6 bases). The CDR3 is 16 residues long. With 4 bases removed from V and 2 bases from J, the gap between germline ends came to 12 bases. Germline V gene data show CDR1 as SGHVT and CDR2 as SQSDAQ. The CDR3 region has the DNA TGTGCCAGCAGCTCCTATTACAGGGCTGGGGCCAACGTCCTGACTTTC. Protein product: CASSSYYRAGANVLTF.

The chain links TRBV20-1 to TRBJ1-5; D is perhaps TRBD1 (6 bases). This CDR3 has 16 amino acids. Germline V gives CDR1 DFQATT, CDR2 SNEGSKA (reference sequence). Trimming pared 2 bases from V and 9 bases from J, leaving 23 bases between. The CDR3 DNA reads TGCAGTGCTAGACCTAACAGGGCAAGGGGGATAAGGCCCCAGCATTTT. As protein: CSARPNRARGIRPQHF.

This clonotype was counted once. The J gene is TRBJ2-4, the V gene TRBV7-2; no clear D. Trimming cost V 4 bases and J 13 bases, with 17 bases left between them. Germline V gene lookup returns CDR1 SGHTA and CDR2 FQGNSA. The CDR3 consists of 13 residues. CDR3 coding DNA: TGTGCCAGCAGCTCCGAAGAGTACAATGAGCAGTACTTC. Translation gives CASSSEEYNEQYF.

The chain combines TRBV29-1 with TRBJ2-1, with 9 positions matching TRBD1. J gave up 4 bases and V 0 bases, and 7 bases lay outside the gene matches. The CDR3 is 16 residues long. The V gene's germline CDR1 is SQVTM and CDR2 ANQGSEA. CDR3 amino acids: CSVEEDRGTFYNEQFF. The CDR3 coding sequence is TGCAGCGTTGAAGAGGACAGGGGTACCTTTTACAATGAGCAGTTCTTC.

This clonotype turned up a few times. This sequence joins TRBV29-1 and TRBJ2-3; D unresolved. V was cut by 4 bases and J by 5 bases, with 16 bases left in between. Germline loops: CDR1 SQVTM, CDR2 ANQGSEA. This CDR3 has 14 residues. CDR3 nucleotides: TGCAGCGTTGCCCGGGCGGCCCCCCAAGATACGCAGTATTTT. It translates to CSVARAAPQDTQYF.

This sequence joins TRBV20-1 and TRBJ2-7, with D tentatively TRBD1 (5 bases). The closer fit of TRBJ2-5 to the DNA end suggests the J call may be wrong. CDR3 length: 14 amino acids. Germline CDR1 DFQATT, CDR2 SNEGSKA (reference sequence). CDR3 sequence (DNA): TGCAGTGCTAAAGGACATACACCCCGAGAGACCCAGTACTTC. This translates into CSAKGHTPRETQYF.

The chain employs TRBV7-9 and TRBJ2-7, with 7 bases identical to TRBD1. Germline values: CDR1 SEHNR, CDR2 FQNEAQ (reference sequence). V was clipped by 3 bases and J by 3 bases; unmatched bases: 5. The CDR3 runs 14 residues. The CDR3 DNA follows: TGTGCCAGCAGCTTGCCGGACAGGAGCTACGAGCAGTACTTC. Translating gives CASSLPDRSYEQYF. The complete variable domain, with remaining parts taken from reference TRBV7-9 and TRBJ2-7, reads DTGVSQNPRHKITKRGQNVTFRCDPISEHNRLYWYRQTLGQGPEFLTYFQNEAQLEKSRLLSDRFSAERPKGSFSTLEIQRTEQGDSAMYLCASSLPDRSYEQYFGPGTRLTVT.

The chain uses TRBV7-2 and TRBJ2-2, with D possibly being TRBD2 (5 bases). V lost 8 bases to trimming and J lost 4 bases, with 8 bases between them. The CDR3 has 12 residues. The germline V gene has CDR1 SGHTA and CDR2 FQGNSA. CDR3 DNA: TGTGCCAGCCGAGGGTTCACCGGGGAGCTGTTTTTT. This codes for CASRGFTGELFF.

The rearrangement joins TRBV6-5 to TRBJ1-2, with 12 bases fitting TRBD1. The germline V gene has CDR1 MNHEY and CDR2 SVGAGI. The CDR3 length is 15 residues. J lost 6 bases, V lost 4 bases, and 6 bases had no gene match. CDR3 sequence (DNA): TGTGCCAGCAGTTTCACCGGGACAGGGGGCAATGGCTACACCTTC. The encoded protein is CASSFTGTGGNGYTF.

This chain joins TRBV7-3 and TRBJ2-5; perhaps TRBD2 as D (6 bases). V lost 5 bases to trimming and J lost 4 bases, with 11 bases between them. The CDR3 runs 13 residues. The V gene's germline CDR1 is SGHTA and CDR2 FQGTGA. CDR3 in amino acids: CASSVKGGETQYF. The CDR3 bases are TGTGCCAGCAGCGTCAAGGGAGGAGAGACCCAGTACTTC.

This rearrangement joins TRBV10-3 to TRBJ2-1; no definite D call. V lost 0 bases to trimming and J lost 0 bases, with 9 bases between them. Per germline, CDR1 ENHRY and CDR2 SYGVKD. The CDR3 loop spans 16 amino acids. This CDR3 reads CAISESKGNSYNEQFF. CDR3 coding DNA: TGTGCCATCAGTGAGTCGAAAGGGAACTCCTACAATGAGCAGTTCTTC.

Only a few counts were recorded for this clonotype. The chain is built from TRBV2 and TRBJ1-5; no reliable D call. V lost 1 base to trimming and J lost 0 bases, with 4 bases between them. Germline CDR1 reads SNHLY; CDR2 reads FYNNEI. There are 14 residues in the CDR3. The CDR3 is CASSEEGSNQPQHF. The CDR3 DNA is TGTGCCAGCAGTGAAGAAGGTAGCAATCAGCCCCAGCATTTT.

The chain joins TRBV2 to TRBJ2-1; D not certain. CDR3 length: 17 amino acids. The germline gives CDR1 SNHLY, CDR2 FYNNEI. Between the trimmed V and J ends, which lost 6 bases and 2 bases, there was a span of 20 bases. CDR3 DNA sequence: TGTGCCAGCAGGCGCACCGCAGATGCTCGCACCTACAATGAGCAGTTCTTC. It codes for CASRRTADARTYNEQFF.